This T cell receptor (beta chain) was obtained from a study of cytomegalovirus exposure and HLA in healthy donors. Profiling relied on immunoSEQ multiplex PCR, and the TCRdb table lists in-frame clones only, not all of them. The table lists about 130,000 clones, about nine tenths of them singletons. CDR3 size: 13 residues. The ends lost 4 bases at V and 7 bases at J; junction bases unmatched: 3. Germline loops: CDR1 SGHVS, CDR2 FNYEAQ. V gene TRBV7-6 combines with J gene TRBJ2-2; 7 bases are a match to TRBD1. The material sequenced was PBMCs. This TCR derives from a man aged 30 to 39 in good health and CMV-seronegative. The CDR3 nucleotides are TGTGCCAGCAGCTCAGGGGGAATCGGGGAGCTGTTTTTT. It translates to CASSSGGIGELFF.